This T cell receptor (beta chain) emerged from a study of OX40 agonist ivuxolimab in advanced cancers. The CDR3 runs 13 residues. The V gene lost 5 bases and the J gene lost 10 bases, with 14 bases spanning the gap. Germline assignment: CDR1 MNHEY and CDR2 SMNVEV (reference sequence). Sequencing was performed with immunoSEQ multiplex PCR; in TCRdb, only in-frame clones are kept and a portion is missing. The table has tens of thousands of clones, 90% to 95% seen once. The TCR originated in an adult with an advanced solid tumor such as melanoma, head and neck, liver or kidney cancer. The source material was CD4+ or CD8+ T cells sorted from blood, sampled in a trial of the OX40 agonist ivuxolimab. J is TRBJ2-2 and V is TRBV27, with D tentatively TRBD1 or TRBD2 (5 bases each). In DNA, the CDR3 is TGTGCCAGCAGTCCTACAGGAGGCTTGGAGCTGTTTTTT. It specifies CASSPTGGLELFF.